The 25 T cell receptor beta chains reported below all come from one sample, sequenced in a study of cytomegalovirus exposure and HLA in healthy donors. The PCR contained 60 Vbeta and 13 Jbeta primers. This table comes from immunoSEQ multiplex PCR, and its TCRdb copy is limited to in-frame clones, with some not included. The table has more than 140,000 clones, 64% seen once. Sequences were obtained from PBMCs. The receptors originated from a woman aged 25 to 45 in good health and CMV-seropositive.

In this sample, this clone turned up a few times. The chain has TRBV5-1 and TRBJ1-2, with a weak D call TRBD1 (6 bases). Germline V gene lookup returns CDR1 SGHRS and CDR2 YFSETQ. The CDR3 length is 12 residues. Between the trimmed V and J ends, which lost 7 bases and 2 bases, there was a span of 9 bases. The CDR3 region has the DNA TGCGCCAGCCGGGACACCAACTATGGCTACACCTTC. Translated: CASRDTNYGYTF.

V usage is TRBV5-4 and J usage is TRBJ2-7; 7 bases are a match to TRBD1. The CDR3 length is 15 residues. Germline V gene sequence: CDR1 SGHNT, CDR2 YYREEE (reference sequence). Germline trimming cut 4 bases from V and 7 bases from J; bases unmatched to any gene: 14. The CDR3 sequence is CASSPEGTAIAEQYF. The CDR3 region has the DNA TGTGCCAGCAGCCCGGAAGGGACAGCCATCGCGGAGCAGTACTTC. The full variable domain, rest sourced from reference TRBV5-4 and TRBJ2-7, is ETGVTQSPTHLIKTRGQQVTLRCSSQSGHNTVSWYQQALGQGPQFIFQYYREEENGRGNFPPRFSGLQFPNYSSELNVNALELDDSALYLCASSPEGTAIAEQYFGPGTRLTVT.

This rearrangement joins TRBV7-9 to TRBJ2-7, with a tentative D call TRBD2 (6 bases). CDR1 is SEHNR and CDR2 is FQNEAQ in the germline V gene (reference sequence). Trimming removed 1 base from V and 0 bases from J, with 7 bases in between. This CDR3 has 14 amino acids. DNA for the CDR3: TGTGCCAGCAGCTTAGAGGACTACTCCTACGAGCAGTACTTC. Protein product: CASSLEDYSYEQYF.

This chain links TRBV19 with TRBJ1-5; D remains ambiguous. CDR1 and CDR2 from the germline V gene are LNHDA and SQIVND (reference sequence). V shed 3 bases and J shed 7 bases, with 16 bases lying between them. The CDR3 spans 15 residues. The CDR3: CASSIKGSPGQPQHF. The CDR3 DNA reads TGTGCCAGTAGTATTAAAGGCTCCCCGGGGCAGCCCCAGCATTTT.

CDR3 sequence reads: CASSVMASGGSLGSYNEQFF. The CDR3 nucleotides read TGTGCCAGCAGCGTAATGGCTAGCGGGGGGTCCCTGGGGTCCTACAATGAGCAGTTCTTC. This rearrangement joins TRBV9 to TRBJ2-1; 11 bases line up with TRBD2. Per germline, CDR1 SGDLS and CDR2 YYNGEE. J lost 1 base, V lost 1 base, and 13 bases had no gene match. CDR3 length: 20 residues.

V and J are TRBV5-4 and TRBJ2-3; TRBD2 matches 12 bases. This CDR3 spans 16 amino acids. V was pared by 0 bases and J by 6 bases, with 5 bases of the junction left unmatched. Germline CDR1 and CDR2: SGHNT and YYREEE (reference sequence). CDR3 sequence (DNA): TGTGCCAGCAGCTTGGGGGTGACTAGCGGGAGTGATACGCAGTATTTT. Translated, it gives CASSLGVTSGSDTQYF.

This clone was observed a handful of times. This chain joins TRBV7-9 and TRBJ1-2; D is ambiguous. CDR1 is SEHNR, CDR2 FQNEAQ, per germline (reference sequence). CDR3 length equals 15 residues. The V end was cut by 4 bases, the J end by 1 base, with 13 bases between. CDR3 sequence: CASSSLTQVNYGYTF. The CDR3 region has the DNA TGTGCCAGCAGCTCTTTGACCCAGGTTAACTATGGCTACACCTTC.

V is TRBV28 and J is TRBJ1-1; D may be TRBD1 (5 bases). Deletions cut 3 bases from V and 0 bases from J, with 14 bases between. Germline-derived CDR1 and CDR2 are MDHEN and SYDVKM. This CDR3 has 16 amino acids. Here the CDR3 reads CASSFSGGGVNTEAFF. Here the CDR3 DNA reads TGTGCCAGCAGTTTCTCGGGCGGAGGGGTGAACACTGAAGCTTTCTTT.

This clone has a handful of counts. This rearrangement joins TRBV29-1 to TRBJ2-5; 7 positions agree with TRBD2. The better agreement between TRBJ2-7 and the DNA end casts doubt on the J call. Germline CDR1 reads SQVTM; CDR2 reads ANQGSEA. The CDR3 is 13 amino acids. As DNA, the CDR3 is TGCAGCGTCACGGGCGGGGGTGGCTACGAGCAGTACTTC. Translation: CSVTGGGGYEQYF.

The rearrangement joins TRBV5-4 to TRBJ2-7; TRBD2 matches 16 bases. The CDR3 is 19 amino acids. V shed 0 bases and J 0 bases; nucleotides not matched to a gene: 6. Germline CDR1 and CDR2: SGHNT and YYREEE (reference sequence). Written as DNA, the CDR3 is TGTGCCAGCAGCTTGGGACCGGGACTAGCGGGAGGGCCCTCCTACGAGCAGTACTTC. This sequence encodes CASSLGPGLAGGPSYEQYF.

This chain joins TRBV6-5 and TRBJ2-5; D is undetermined. Germline CDR1 reads MNHEY; CDR2 reads SVGAGI. This CDR3 region has 13 residues. V was shortened by 1 base and J by 4 bases, with 7 bases between the two germline ends. CDR3: CASSYWRGETQYF. The CDR3 nucleotides are TGTGCCAGCAGTTACTGGCGCGGAGAGACCCAGTACTTC.

This chain joins TRBV6-1 and TRBJ2-1; D may be TRBD2 (6 bases). V was clipped by 7 bases and J by 9 bases, with 13 bases between them. From germline, CDR1 is MNHNS and CDR2 SASEGT. The CDR3 is made up of 12 amino acids. CDR3 residues: CASNMPEGEQFF. As DNA, the CDR3 is TGTGCCAGCAATATGCCGGAGGGTGAGCAGTTCTTC.

The chain couples TRBV7-9 to TRBJ2-7; the D gene is possibly TRBD1 (6 bases). V dropped 3 bases and J dropped 1 base, with 19 bases sitting between them. This CDR3 is built from 17 residues. Germline CDR1 is SEHNR and CDR2 is FQNEAQ (reference sequence). The CDR3 DNA reads as TGTGCCAGCAGCTTCGTCACCCGGACAGACATGTCCTACGAGCAGTACTTC. It translates to CASSFVTRTDMSYEQYF.

V and J are TRBV9 and TRBJ2-1; weak D call: TRBD2 (5 bases). CDR3 size: 14 residues. V gave up 6 bases and J gave up 0 bases, with 10 bases separating them. Germline V gene sequence: CDR1 SGDLS, CDR2 YYNGEE. The CDR3 protein is CASKSSGSYNEQFF. The CDR3 nucleotides read TGTGCCAGCAAGAGCAGCGGCTCCTACAATGAGCAGTTCTTC.

This chain uses TRBV7-3 with TRBJ1-1; perhaps TRBD1 as D (5 bases). The CDR3 consists of 15 residues. The V and J ends lost 4 bases and 1 base respectively, with 13 bases between them. Per germline, CDR1 SGHTA and CDR2 FQGTGA. Here the CDR3 reads CASSWGGAGNTEAFF. The CDR3 DNA is TGTGCCAGCAGCTGGGGAGGGGCCGGGAACACTGAAGCTTTCTTT.

The chain uses TRBV30 and TRBJ1-4; D is undetermined. The length of the CDR3 is 12 residues. The ends were cut back, 2 bases at V and 5 bases at J, with 6 bases in the middle. Looked up from germline, CDR1 is GTSNPN and CDR2 is SVGIG (reference sequence). The CDR3 DNA reads as TGTGCCTGGAGTCGCGCGAATGAAAAACTGTTTTTT. Amino acid sequence: CAWSRANEKLFF.

The chain recombines TRBV27 with TRBJ1-6; weak D call: TRBD1 (6 bases). CDR3 length equals 14 residues. Trimming pared 3 bases from V and 7 bases from J, leaving 10 bases between. Germline values: CDR1 MNHEY, CDR2 SMNVEV (reference sequence). CDR3 sequence (DNA): TGTGCCAGCAGTTTTCAGGGGCGGAATTCACCCCTCCACTTT. Its protein product is CASSFQGRNSPLHF.

Only a few counts were recorded for this clone. V usage is TRBV28 and J usage is TRBJ1-3; no firm D call. Germline assignment: CDR1 MDHEN and CDR2 SYDVKM. The V and J ends lost 6 bases and 0 bases respectively, with 27 bases between them. The CDR3 covers 20 residues. The CDR3 spells CASSLPEGTVSLFSGNTIYF. In nucleotides, the CDR3 is TGTGCCAGCAGCCTGCCGGAGGGCACGGTCTCCCTATTCTCTGGAAACACCATATATTTT.

Written as DNA, the CDR3 is TGTGCCAGCAGAGTGACAGGCCGGAATGAAAAACTGTTTTTT. Translating it yields CASRVTGRNEKLFF. The chain combines TRBV4-2 with TRBJ1-4, with D possibly matching TRBD1 (6 bases). Trimming took 6 bases from V and 5 from J, leaving 13 bases between them. The CDR3 extends over 14 amino acids. Germline assignment: CDR1 LGHNA and CDR2 YNFKEQ.

This chain connects TRBV6-6 to TRBJ1-6, with 8 bases matching TRBD1. Trimming cost V 5 bases and J 7 bases; bases outside gene matches: 4. From germline, CDR1 is MNHNY and CDR2 SVGAGI (reference sequence). The CDR3 is made up of 14 amino acids. The CDR3 reads CASSVGQGNSPLHF. CDR3 in DNA: TGTGCCAGCAGTGTAGGACAGGGAAATTCACCCCTCCACTTT.

This clone has a handful of counts. The V call is TRBV27, the J call TRBJ2-3; 8 bases are shared with TRBD2. V lost 8 bases, J lost 4 bases, and 8 bases stayed unmatched. Germline loops: CDR1 MNHEY, CDR2 SMNVEV (reference sequence). The CDR3 extends over 14 amino acids. The DNA of the CDR3 is TGTGCCAGCGGGGGGGACGGGAGGGCAGATACGCAGTATTTT. Amino acids: CASGGDGRADTQYF.

This rearrangement joins TRBV27 to TRBJ1-2; weak D call: TRBD1 (5 bases). Germline V gene data show CDR1 as MNHEY and CDR2 as SMNVEV (reference sequence). With 2 bases removed from V and 4 bases from J, the gap between germline ends came to 14 bases. This CDR3 is 15 amino acids long. The CDR3 protein is CASSLNPAGPYGYTF. The CDR3 bases are TGTGCCAGCAGTTTAAACCCGGCAGGGCCCTATGGCTACACCTTC.

The chain has TRBV30 and TRBJ1-5; D not resolved. The CDR3 runs to 14 residues. The ends were cut back, 4 bases at V and 6 bases at J, with 16 bases in the middle. In germline, CDR1 is GTSNPN, CDR2 SVGIG (reference sequence). The CDR3 DNA reads TGTGCCTGGACCCGGGATCCACGGGGTCAGCCCCAGCATTTT. It specifies CAWTRDPRGQPQHF.

The chain carries TRBV19 and TRBJ2-1; 7 bases line up with TRBD2. The V and J ends lost 4 bases and 0 bases, in that order; junction bases with no gene match: 3. CDR1 LNHDA and CDR2 SQIVND come from the germline V gene (reference sequence). The CDR3 has 15 amino acids. CDR3 amino acids: CASSNQRGSYNEQFF. The CDR3 nucleotides are TGTGCCAGTAGTAATCAGCGGGGCTCCTACAATGAGCAGTTCTTC.

This clone was counted only a few times. The genes are TRBV7-3 and TRBJ2-3, with D maybe TRBD1 (5 bases). The CDR3 sequence is 13 residues long. Trimming took off 6 bases at V and 0 bases at J, with 7 bases between the two ends. Per germline, CDR1 SGHTA and CDR2 FQGTGA. CDR3: CASSPGSTDTQYF. The CDR3 DNA follows: TGTGCCAGCAGTCCAGGGAGCACAGATACGCAGTATTTT.